This TCR beta chain is drawn from a study of blood T cell repertoires in COVID-19. At the level of the study: In Cohort 3, a recovered donor had either two negative PCRs, clearance, or symptom resolution. COVID-19 samples, acute and convalescent, were from the United States, Italy and Spain.

Data came from immunoSEQ multiplex PCR; TCRdb stores just in-frame clones and leaves some out. The sample includes roughly 200,000 clones, around 86% seen only once; the top ten take approximately 7.3%. Which cohort a participant joined came from the clinical history participants gave. The receptor comes from a man aged 30 to 45 in a cohort exposed to, infected with or recovered from COVID-19 (not recorded which). Sequences were obtained from PBMCs or T cells enriched from blood (not recorded which).

DNA of the CDR3: TGTGCCAGCAGCCCCCGACGGGACTACAATGAGCAGTTCTTC. It encodes CASSPRRDYNEQFF. J is TRBJ2-1 and V is TRBV5-4, with D possibly TRBD2 on 5 matching bases. The CDR3 extends over 14 amino acids. Trimming pared 4 bases from V and 3 bases from J, leaving 11 bases between. Germline loops: CDR1 SGHNT, CDR2 YYREEE (reference sequence).